Each of the 25 T cell receptor beta chains below was sequenced from the same sample in a study of T-cell reconstitution after alpha-beta-depleted transplantation in children. Construction of the TCRbeta library involved unique molecular identifiers. TCRdb re-analysed the PCR reads in MiXCR, keeping a single row per CDR3 protein. The table records about 210,000 distinct CDR3 sequences, about a sixth of them present only once. Sequences were derived from PBMCs, mostly from graft donor cells, sampled 360 days after TCRalphabeta/CD19-depleted stem cell transplant. The receptors stem from a male patient between 2 and 10 years old who had a stem cell transplant for acute lymphoblastic leukemia, so the T cells may come from the graft donor.

The rearrangement joins TRBV5-1 to TRBJ1-6; TRBD1 might be the D (5 bases). With 0 bases removed from V and 7 bases from J, the gap between germline ends came to 17 bases. Germline CDR1 is SGHRS and CDR2 is YFSETQ. The CDR3 is 17 residues long. DNA for the CDR3: TGCGCCAGCAGCTTGGCTGGTCGGGCAGGGACGAATTCACCCCTCCACTTT. This gives the protein CASSLAGRAGTNSPLHF. Full variable domain (missing parts from reference TRBV5-1 and TRBJ1-6): KAGVTQTPRYLIKTRGQQVTLSCSPISGHRSVSWYQQTPGQGLQFLFEYFSETQRNKGNFPGRFSGRQFSNSRSEMNVSTLELGDSALYLCASSLAGRAGTNSPLHFGNGTRLTVT.

Only a few counts were recorded for this clonotype. V and J are TRBV5-1 and TRBJ1-1; maybe TRBD1 (5 bases). Germline loops: CDR1 SGHRS, CDR2 YFSETQ. CDR3 length: 15 residues. The ends were cut back, 6 bases at V and 1 base at J, with 16 bases in the middle. The CDR3 DNA reads as TGCGCCAGCAATCACGGGGCTTTCTCGAACACTGAAGCTTTCTTT. Protein sequence: CASNHGAFSNTEAFF. Supplemented by reference TRBV5-1 and TRBJ1-1, the full variable domain reads KAGVTQTPRYLIKTRGQQVTLSCSPISGHRSVSWYQQTPGQGLQFLFEYFSETQRNKGNFPGRFSGRQFSNSRSEMNVSTLELGDSALYLCASNHGAFSNTEAFFGQGTRLTVV.

This clonotype has more than one count but fewer than ten. The rearrangement joins TRBV30 to TRBJ2-3; 7 bases are a match to TRBD2. The V and J ends lost 1 base and 4 bases, in that order; junction bases with no gene match: 8. The CDR3 extends over 15 amino acids. Germline V gene lookup returns CDR1 GTSNPN and CDR2 SVGIG (reference sequence). As DNA, the CDR3 is TGTGCCTGGAGTGCTGCGGGAGCCGGCCCAGATACGCAGTATTTT. Translated: CAWSAAGAGPDTQYF.

In this sample, this clonotype turned up a few times. This chain joins TRBV4-3 and TRBJ2-1; D assignment may be TRBD1 or TRBD2 (5 bases each). The germline V and J ends were trimmed by 1 base and 10 bases, with 20 bases remaining between them. This CDR3 contains 16 residues. CDR1 and CDR2 from the germline V gene are LGHNA and YSLEER. For the CDR3, the DNA is TGCGCCAGCAGCCAAGCCCGAGGGGCCTTCTCGGGGGAGCAGTTCTTC. This codes for CASSQARGAFSGEQFF.

The CDR3 spells CACTRVDRGSYEQYF. As DNA, the CDR3 is TGTGCCTGCACCCGAGTCGACAGGGGATCCTACGAGCAGTACTTC. This chain joins TRBV3-1 and TRBJ2-7; 8 positions match TRBD1. The CDR3 runs to 15 residues. From germline, CDR1 is LGHDT and CDR2 YNNKEL (reference sequence). V trimming: 11 bases; J trimming: 1 base; junction bases outside the gene matches: 13.

The chain combines TRBV7-2 with TRBJ2-3, with 8 bases fitting TRBD2. Losses at the gene ends were 2 bases for V and 6 bases for J; bases not matched to a gene: 7. The germline CDR1 and CDR2 sequences are SGHTA and FQGNSA. This CDR3 comprises 15 residues. CDR3 DNA: TGTGCCAGCAGCTTACAGGCGGGAGGAGGGGATACGCAGTATTTT. As protein: CASSLQAGGGDTQYF.

This clonotype has just a few counts. The CDR3 coding sequence is TGTGCCACCACCGGGACAGCTAACACCGGGGAGCTGTTTTTT. Its translation: CATTGTANTGELFF. The chain joins TRBV15 to TRBJ2-2; 7 positions match TRBD1. From germline, CDR1 is LNHNV and CDR2 YYDKDF (reference sequence). There are 14 residues in the CDR3. After removal of 7 bases from V and 2 bases from J, the junction contained 4 bases not matched to a gene.

V and J are TRBV12-3 or TRBV12-4 and TRBJ1-4, with 7 bases identical to TRBD1. The CDR3 runs to 15 residues. V shed 2 bases, J shed 7 bases, and the junction held 7 bases outside the gene matches. CDR3 in amino acids: CASSLSTGSIEKLFF. The CDR3 DNA sequence: TGTGCCAGCAGTTTATCGACAGGGTCAATTGAAAAACTGTTTTTT.

This chain joins TRBV30 and TRBJ2-2, with D tentatively TRBD2 (5 bases). CDR3 size: 12 residues. V dropped 4 bases and J dropped 5 bases, with 8 bases sitting between them. Germline V lookup: CDR1 GTSNPN, CDR2 SVGIG (reference sequence). This CDR3 is CAWIGLTGELFF. For the CDR3, the DNA is TGTGCCTGGATCGGACTGACCGGGGAGCTGTTTTTT.

A few counts support this clonotype. The chain employs TRBV20-1 and TRBJ1-2; TRBD1 matches at 7 bases. The CDR3 runs 13 residues. Germline V CDR1 and CDR2: DFQATT, SNEGSKA (reference sequence). J was trimmed by 4 bases and V by 4 bases; bases with no gene match: 6. For the CDR3, the DNA is TGCAGTGCTACAGGGGACAGCACCTATGGCTACACCTTC. The encoded protein is CSATGDSTYGYTF.

CDR3 nucleotides: TGCAGGGCCCCGGACAGAAACACTGAAGCTTTCTTT. Translated: CRAPDRNTEAFF. This chain links TRBV20-1 with TRBJ1-1; TRBD1 might be the D (6 bases). The CDR3 length is 12 residues. The V gene's germline CDR1 is DFQATT and CDR2 SNEGSKA (reference sequence).

A few counts support this clonotype. The chain joins TRBV10-3 to TRBJ2-2; D uncertain. The V end was cut by 2 bases, the J end by 5 bases, with 12 bases between. The germline V gene encodes CDR1 ENHRY and CDR2 SYGVKD. The CDR3 sequence is 15 residues long. This chain's CDR3 is CAISEGPVGTGELFF. The CDR3 DNA is TGTGCCATCAGTGAGGGCCCGGTAGGGACCGGGGAGCTGTTTTTT.

The chain joins TRBV5-1 to TRBJ2-2, with TRBD1 matching 9 bases. V gave up 3 bases and J gave up 2 bases; unmatched junction bases: 8. The CDR3 has 17 residues. Germline CDR1 SGHRS, CDR2 YFSETQ. The CDR3, as DNA: TGCGCCAGCAGCTCCGGCCGGGACAGGGTAAACACCGGGGAGCTGTTTTTT. This translates into CASSSGRDRVNTGELFF.

This chain uses TRBV20-1 with TRBJ2-7; D uncertain. V was cut by 1 base and J by 1 base, with 5 bases left in between. This CDR3 has 12 amino acids. CDR1 is DFQATT and CDR2 is SNEGSKA in the germline V gene (reference sequence). The CDR3 loop reads CSARGLSYEQYF. The CDR3 DNA reads as TGCAGTGCTAGAGGGCTATCCTACGAGCAGTACTTC.

In this sample, this clonotype turned up a few times. The genes are TRBV5-1 and TRBJ1-3, with D unresolved. Germline assignment: CDR1 SGHRS and CDR2 YFSETQ. The ends were cut back, 4 bases at V and 4 bases at J, with 9 bases in the middle. The CDR3 is 13 residues long. The CDR3 DNA follows: TGCGCCAGCAGCCCGCTGTCGGGAAACACCATATATTTT. This encodes CASSPLSGNTIYF.

This clonotype has just a few counts. This sequence joins TRBV6-5 and TRBJ2-5; D not resolved. The CDR3 contains 13 residues. Germline V gene lookup returns CDR1 MNHEY and CDR2 SVGAGI. Trimming cost V 3 bases and J 1 base, with 6 bases left between them. The CDR3 region is CASSYTVQETQYF. The DNA for the CDR3 is TGTGCCAGCAGTTATACAGTCCAAGAGACCCAGTACTTC.

The chain employs TRBV5-6 and TRBJ2-5, with D possibly TRBD2 on 6 matching bases. CDR3 length equals 15 residues. Per germline, CDR1 SGHDT and CDR2 YYEEEE. V was trimmed by 0 bases and J by 5 bases, leaving 14 bases between them. CDR3 coding DNA: TGTGCCAGCAGCTTGGTCGGGAGAGGAGTGGAGACCCAGTACTTC. The encoded protein is CASSLVGRGVETQYF.

The J gene is TRBJ2-4, the V gene TRBV7-2; possible D gene TRBD2, 6 bases. Trimming pared 3 bases from V and 8 bases from J, leaving 11 bases between. There are 13 residues in the CDR3. CDR1 is SGHTA, CDR2 FQGNSA, per germline. CDR3 protein: CASSFGREDIQYF. The CDR3 nucleotides are TGTGCCAGCAGCTTCGGCAGGGAGGACATTCAGTACTTC. Full variable domain (missing parts from reference TRBV7-2 and TRBJ2-4): GAGVSQSPSNKVTEKGKDVELRCDPISGHTALYWYRQSLGQGLEFLIYFQGNSAPDKSGLPSDRFSAERTGGSVSTLTIQRTQQEDSAVYLCASSFGREDIQYFGAGTRLSVL.

The chain carries TRBV12-3 or TRBV12-4 and TRBJ2-2; weak D call: TRBD2 (6 bases). The CDR3 spans 15 residues. Trimming pared 5 bases from V and 0 bases from J, leaving 10 bases between. The CDR3 nucleotides are TGTGCCAGCAGTGTCCGCGGGGCGAACACCGGGGAGCTGTTTTTT. Encoded protein: CASSVRGANTGELFF.

This clonotype occurred a few times. The rearrangement links TRBV27 to TRBJ2-3; D might be TRBD1 (5 bases). Trimming left V 0 bases short and J 2 bases short, with 12 bases between. This CDR3 spans 16 amino acids. Per germline, CDR1 MNHEY and CDR2 SMNVEV (reference sequence). The CDR3 DNA sequence: TGTGCCAGCAGTTTATCAGTGGGGCCAGCCACAGATACGCAGTATTTT. This encodes CASSLSVGPATDTQYF.

J is TRBJ2-7 and V is TRBV11-2; tentatively, D is TRBD1 (6 bases). V lost 4 bases to trimming and J lost 2 bases, with 15 bases between them. Germline V gene data show CDR1 as SGHAT and CDR2 as FQNNGV. This CDR3 comprises 15 residues. The CDR3 reads CASSSYTGQTYEQYF. Here the CDR3 DNA reads TGTGCCAGCAGCTCATATACCGGACAGACCTACGAGCAGTACTTC.

This clonotype was found a few times. CDR3 protein: CAWSLLIVDSYNSPLHF. CDR3 DNA sequence: TGTGCCTGGAGCCTCCTTATTGTGGACTCCTATAATTCACCCCTCCACTTT. The chain joins TRBV30 to TRBJ1-6; D gene unclear. This CDR3 spans 17 amino acids. The V gene's germline CDR1 is GTSNPN and CDR2 SVGIG (reference sequence). Deletions cut 3 bases from V and 0 bases from J, with 15 bases between. Full variable domain (outside the CDR3, taken from reference TRBV30 and TRBJ1-6): SQTIHQWPATLVQPVGSPLSLECTVEGTSNPNLYWYRQAAGRGLQLLFYSVGIGQISSEVPQNLSASRPQDRQFILSSKKLLLSDSGFYLCAWSLLIVDSYNSPLHFGNGTRLTVT.

This clonotype was counted between two and nine times. This chain connects TRBV4-1 to TRBJ2-2; TRBD1 matches at 10 bases. The V and J ends lost 2 bases and 6 bases, in that order; junction bases with no gene match: 9. Looked up from germline, CDR1 is MGHRA and CDR2 is YSYEKL. CDR3 size: 17 residues. Here the CDR3 reads CASSQRGQGTPPGELFF. CDR3 nucleotide sequence: TGCGCCAGCAGCCAAAGGGGACAGGGGACCCCCCCCGGGGAGCTGTTTTTT.

The chain has TRBV2 and TRBJ2-3; 9 positions agree with TRBD1. This CDR3 has 15 amino acids. Germline V CDR1 and CDR2: SNHLY, FYNNEI. With 6 bases clipped from V and 2 bases from J, the junction kept 6 bases outside the gene matches. This chain's CDR3 is CASRGQGRYTDTQYF. CDR3 bases: TGTGCCAGCAGAGGACAGGGGCGATACACAGATACGCAGTATTTT. The entire variable domain, with the rest obtained from reference TRBV2 and TRBJ2-3, is as follows: EPEVTQTPSHQVTQMGQEVILRCVPISNHLYFYWYRQILGQKVEFLVSFYNNEISEKSEIFDDQFSVERPDGSNFTLKIRSTKLEDSAMYFCASRGQGRYTDTQYFGPGTRLTVL.

The table lists this clonotype with a few counts. The genes are TRBV4-3 and TRBJ2-7; D unresolved. V shed 1 base and J shed 1 base, with 11 bases lying between them. The germline V gene has CDR1 LGHNA and CDR2 YSLEER. This CDR3 is 15 amino acids long. CDR3 protein: CASSQVADTSYEQYF. CDR3 in DNA: TGCGCCAGCAGCCAAGTCGCAGACACGTCCTACGAGCAGTACTTC.